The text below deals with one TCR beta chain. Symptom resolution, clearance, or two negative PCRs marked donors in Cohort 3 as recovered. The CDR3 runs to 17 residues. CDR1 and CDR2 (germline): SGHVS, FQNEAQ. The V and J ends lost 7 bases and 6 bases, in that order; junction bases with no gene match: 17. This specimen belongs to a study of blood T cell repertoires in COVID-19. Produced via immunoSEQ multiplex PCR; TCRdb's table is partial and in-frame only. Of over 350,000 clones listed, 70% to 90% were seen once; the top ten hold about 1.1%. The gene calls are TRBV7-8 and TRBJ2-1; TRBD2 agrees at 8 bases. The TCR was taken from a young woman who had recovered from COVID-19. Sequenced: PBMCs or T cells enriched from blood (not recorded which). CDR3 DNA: TGTGCCAGCACACGGACGGGACCTAGCGGGTTCTTCAATGAGCAGTTCTTC. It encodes CASTRTGPSGFFNEQFF.